The 24 T cell receptor beta chains below were found in one sample sequenced in a study of blood T cell repertoires in COVID-19. Generated by immunoSEQ multiplex PCR, the TCRdb table keeps only in-frame clones and is missing some. The table shows roughly 53,000 clones, with 80% to 90% occurring only once. The sequenced sample consisted of peripheral blood. The receptor source for this set is a man in his 60s with acute or convalescent COVID-19.

This clone was picked up one time. This chain links TRBV6-5 with TRBJ1-2; TRBD1 agrees at 7 bases. The CDR3 is 15 amino acids. Germline CDR1 MNHEY, CDR2 SVGAGI. With V trimmed by 5 bases and J by 3 bases, 9 bases remained unmatched. CDR3 in amino acids: CASSPGGFRDYGYTF. The CDR3 bases are TGTGCCAGCAGTCCAGGGGGGTTCCGGGACTATGGCTACACCTTC.

Here the CDR3 reads CAWSVSPGTTNEKLFF. In DNA form, the CDR3 reads TGTGCCTGGAGTGTTTCCCCCGGGACAACTAATGAAAAACTGTTTTTT. The V call is TRBV30, the J call TRBJ1-4; D not resolved. CDR1 GTSNPN and CDR2 SVGIG come from the germline V gene (reference sequence). Deletions cut 0 bases from V and 0 bases from J, with 11 bases between. The CDR3 covers 16 residues.

This clone was detected only a few times. The chain couples TRBV5-5 to TRBJ2-7; 9 nucleotides agree with TRBD1. Unmatched junction bases numbered 6, after V lost 3 bases and J lost 2 bases. The CDR3 spans 15 residues. The germline CDR1 and CDR2 sequences are SGHKS and YYEKEE (reference sequence). CDR3 sequence (DNA): TGTGCCAGCAGCTACGCCGGGACAGGGACCTACGAGCAGTACTTC. Encoded protein: CASSYAGTGTYEQYF.

The chain combines TRBV5-1 with TRBJ1-1, with D perhaps TRBD1 (6 bases). V dropped 1 base and J dropped 1 base, with 11 bases sitting between them. Germline-derived CDR1 and CDR2 are SGHRS and YFSETQ. The CDR3 loop spans 15 amino acids. This CDR3 reads CASSLRQAGNTEAFF. CDR3 nucleotides: TGCGCCAGCAGCTTGCGACAGGCAGGGAACACTGAAGCTTTCTTT.

The chain joins TRBV19 to TRBJ2-1; D unresolved. The ends were cut back, 6 bases at V and 5 bases at J, with 8 bases in the middle. This CDR3 has 12 residues. Germline V gene data show CDR1 as LNHDA and CDR2 as SQIVND (reference sequence). The CDR3 nucleotides read TGTGCCAGTAGCCCCTCTGACAATGAGCAGTTCTTC. This sequence encodes CASSPSDNEQFF.

The chain links TRBV19 to TRBJ1-4; D is ambiguous. The V end was cut by 6 bases, the J end by 3 bases, with 14 bases between. Per the germline V gene, CDR1 is LNHDA and CDR2 is SQIVND (reference sequence). This CDR3 is built from 15 residues. CDR3 coding DNA: TGTGCCAGTAGCCAGGAGGGTTTGGCTAATGAAAAACTGTTTTTT. It translates to CASSQEGLANEKLFF.

The rearrangement links TRBV6-5 to TRBJ1-1; D uncertain. CDR1 and CDR2 from the germline V gene are MNHEY and SVGAGI. Trimming left V 8 bases short and J 4 bases short, with 11 bases between. CDR3 length equals 12 residues. The CDR3 coding sequence is TGTGCCAGCCTAAGAGGTTCCACTGAAGCTTTCTTT. This encodes CASLRGSTEAFF.

The chain is built from TRBV6-6 and TRBJ1-1; TRBD1 agrees at 9 bases. Trimming removed 2 bases from V and 6 bases from J; junction bases left unmatched: 7. This CDR3 has 15 residues. The germline CDR1 and CDR2 sequences are MNHNY and SVGAGI (reference sequence). The DNA of the CDR3 is TGTGCCAGCAGTTACCTGGGACAGGGTAGAGCTGAAGCTTTCTTT. It codes for CASSYLGQGRAEAFF.

This sequence joins TRBV19 and TRBJ2-7, with 9 bases fitting TRBD1. The CDR3 is made up of 13 amino acids. The trim removed 6 bases at V and 7 bases at J, leaving 7 bases unmatched. Germline-derived CDR1 and CDR2 are LNHDA and SQIVND (reference sequence). This CDR3 is CASRGQGYGEQYF. The CDR3 nucleotides read TGTGCCAGTAGGGGACAGGGATATGGTGAGCAGTACTTC.

The rearrangement links TRBV29-1 to TRBJ2-7; D is ambiguous. The CDR3 is 12 amino acids. Germline loops: CDR1 SQVTM, CDR2 ANQGSEA. In DNA form, the CDR3 reads TGCAGTGTCGAGTCAGGTTCCTACGAGCAGTACTTC. Its protein product is CSVESGSYEQYF.

V gene TRBV18 combines with J gene TRBJ1-1; D perhaps matches TRBD1 (6 bases). Trimming removed 4 bases at V and 11 bases at J, with 23 bases between. The CDR3 has 15 amino acids. The germline gives CDR1 KGHSH, CDR2 LQKENI. In nucleotides, the CDR3 is TGTGCCAGCTCACGGGGGAGCTCAGGGGTGGATGAGGCTTTCTTT. This translates into CASSRGSSGVDEAFF.

This chain uses TRBV3-1 (or the pseudogene TRBV3-2) with TRBJ1-4; TRBD1 agrees at 11 bases. The V segment lost 4 bases and the J segment 2 bases; nucleotides outside the gene matches: 3. Germline CDR1 LGHDT, CDR2 YNNKEL (reference sequence). This CDR3 is 16 amino acids long. CDR3 region: CASSRDRGATNEKLFF. The CDR3 region has the DNA TGTGCCAGCAGCCGGGACAGGGGGGCGACTAATGAAAAACTGTTTTTT.

The chain uses TRBV18 and TRBJ2-1, with D uncertain. The CDR3 runs 14 residues. Germline V CDR1 and CDR2: KGHSH, LQKENI. V was cut by 2 bases and J by 7 bases, with 12 bases left in between. The CDR3 region is CASSPVQVKNEQFF. The CDR3 DNA sequence: TGTGCCAGCTCACCAGTTCAGGTCAAAAATGAGCAGTTCTTC.

V and J are TRBV2 and TRBJ1-6; 7 bases line up with TRBD1. The CDR3 is made up of 14 amino acids. V lost 4 bases to trimming and J lost 10 bases; unmatched junction nucleotides: 7. Germline CDR1 is SNHLY and CDR2 is FYNNEI. The CDR3 sequence is CASSVDRVGSPLHF. The CDR3 DNA follows: TGTGCCAGCAGTGTAGACAGGGTAGGATCACCCCTCCACTTT.

J is TRBJ1-2 and V is TRBV19, with TRBD1 matching 7 bases. Trimming cost V 4 bases and J 4 bases; bases outside gene matches: 9. Germline V gene sequence: CDR1 LNHDA, CDR2 SQIVND (reference sequence). The CDR3 is 15 residues long. The CDR3 DNA reads as TGTGCCAGTAGTAGAGGGACAGTACCTAGCTATGGCTACACCTTC. Translating gives CASSRGTVPSYGYTF.

The chain uses TRBV6-4 and TRBJ2-7; TRBD1 is a possible D gene (5 bases). CDR3 size: 14 residues. Germline V gives CDR1 MRHNA, CDR2 SNTAGT. The V end was cut by 6 bases, the J end by 4 bases, with 16 bases between. CDR3 protein: CASRYKTAHYEQYF. CDR3 DNA: TGTGCCAGCAGATACAAGACAGCCCATTACGAGCAGTACTTC.

This chain connects TRBV20-1 to TRBJ1-1; maybe TRBD1 (6 bases). V gave up 3 bases and J gave up 5 bases, with 13 bases separating them. The CDR3 has 13 amino acids. Germline V gene data show CDR1 as DFQATT and CDR2 as SNEGSKA (reference sequence). CDR3 region: CSASAGARTEAFF. The CDR3 nucleotides read TGCAGTGCTAGTGCAGGGGCGAGAACTGAAGCTTTCTTT.

J is TRBJ2-7 and V is TRBV5-1; D is perhaps TRBD2 (6 bases). Germline V gene sequence: CDR1 SGHRS, CDR2 YFSETQ. The V end lost 5 bases, the J end lost 0 bases, and 18 bases lay between the germline ends. The CDR3 runs 16 residues. The CDR3 here is CASRGQEGGPSYEQYF. CDR3 DNA: TGCGCCAGCAGAGGTCAGGAAGGAGGGCCCTCCTACGAGCAGTACTTC.

This clone was observed once. The chain recombines TRBV18 with TRBJ1-5, with D possibly TRBD1 on 5 matching bases. There are 13 residues in the CDR3. The germline V gene encodes CDR1 KGHSH and CDR2 LQKENI. Trimming shortened V by 3 bases and J by 5 bases, and 8 bases separated the two germline ends. DNA for the CDR3: TGTGCCAGCTCACCGTCGACAGATCAGCCCCAGCATTTT. This sequence encodes CASSPSTDQPQHF.

V gene TRBV20-1 combines with J gene TRBJ2-7, with no clear D. The CDR3 is 15 amino acids. Trimming pared 3 bases from V and 0 bases from J, leaving 15 bases between. Germline CDR1 reads DFQATT; CDR2 reads SNEGSKA (reference sequence). CDR3 in DNA: TGCAGTGCTAGTGCTTCACGGTCAAGCTCCTACGAGCAGTACTTC. It translates to CSASASRSSSYEQYF.

V gene TRBV5-6 combines with J gene TRBJ1-4; the match to TRBD1 covers 10 bases. Germline V gene sequence: CDR1 SGHDT, CDR2 YYEEEE. The CDR3 is made up of 15 amino acids. Germline trimming cut 3 bases from V and 4 bases from J; bases unmatched to any gene: 3. The CDR3 DNA reads TGTGCCAGCAGCTGGGGACAGGGGAATAATGAAAAACTGTTTTTT. Residues: CASSWGQGNNEKLFF.

This clone was recorded once. The V and J genes are TRBV19 and TRBJ1-2, with a possible D match to TRBD1 (6 bases). V was pared by 3 bases and J by 0 bases, with 11 bases between. Germline CDR1 LNHDA, CDR2 SQIVND (reference sequence). This CDR3 is 15 amino acids long. DNA for the CDR3: TGTGCCAGTAGTATTGCAGCAGGGGCTAACTATGGCTACACCTTC. This translates into CASSIAAGANYGYTF.

This chain joins TRBV2 and TRBJ2-5; D is undetermined. Looked up from germline, CDR1 is SNHLY and CDR2 is FYNNEI. V dropped 4 bases and J dropped 1 base, with 13 bases sitting between them. CDR3 length equals 15 residues. The DNA of the CDR3 is TGTGCCAGCAGTGCCGGTTACAGTACCCAAGAGACCCAGTACTTC. Translation: CASSAGYSTQETQYF.

This chain links TRBV12-3 or TRBV12-4 with TRBJ1-5; a weak D match, TRBD1 (5 bases). The CDR3 has 12 amino acids. Trimming took off 6 bases at V and 5 bases at J, with 8 bases between the two ends. The CDR3 region has the DNA TGTGCCAGCAGATCAGGGTATCAGCCCCAGCATTTT. Encoded protein: CASRSGYQPQHF.